Sequencing of this TCR beta chain was carried out in a study of T cell repertoires in cytomegalovirus infection. Looking at the study overall: CMV epitopes used comprised recently identified HLA-C-restricted ones and well-studied HLA-B-restricted ones. Public TCR beta signatures marked donors with CMV infection and the matching HLA.

Study outcomes and limitations: HLA-C-restricted CMV-specific TCR beta clonotypes were dominant in the ex vivo response. Identification of carriers of CMV plus the relevant HLA was achieved through cumulative public TCR beta family frequency.

V gave up 2 bases and J gave up 0 bases; unmatched junction bases: 5. Per the germline V gene, CDR1 is MGHRA and CDR2 is YSYEKL. This CDR3 comprises 16 residues. About this clonotype itself: What it binds is unknown.

TCRdb redid the calling of the reads with MiXCR, one entry per CDR3 protein. The data contain roughly 920,000 distinct CDR3 sequences, 30% to 40% of them seen just once; the ten biggest clones take up roughly 13%. V and J are TRBV4-1 and TRBJ1-1; TRBD1 aligns across 8 bases. This receptor was identified in a human donor in good health (CMV status not recorded). Some clones in this sample may be carry-over from other donors' samples. The material sequenced was cultured CD8+ T cells from PBMCs, taken from culture after CMV antigen stimulation. The CDR3 spells CASSQSMDRVNTEAFF. The CDR3, as DNA: TGCGCCAGCAGCCAATCCATGGACAGGGTGAACACTGAAGCTTTCTTT.